A selection of T cell receptor beta chains follows, all from one sample in a study of T cells in Graves' hyperthyroidism and ophthalmopathy. TCRdb fed the multiplex PCR reads into MiXCR, producing one record per CDR3 protein. Of roughly 550,000 distinct CDR3 sequences in the sample, 15% to 20% were seen once. Specimen: blood. All receptors come from a woman in her thirties with Graves' ophthalmopathy. The CDR3 runs from the conserved cysteine through the conserved F or W. The D gene is left open where the match is weak. The size field is filled for only some rows; it gives once, few, many or a size class.

j_gene,len,v_gene,d_gene,abundance,CDR3aa,CDR3nt
TRBJ2-3,16,TRBV18,.,many,CASSPTGTRATDTQYF,TGTGCCAGCTCACCAACGGGGACAAGGGCCACAGATACGCAGTATTTT
TRBJ2-7,14,TRBV19,TRBD2,.,CASSRTSGRAEQYF,TGTGCCAGTAGTAGGACTAGCGGGAGGGCCGAGCAGTACTTC
TRBJ1-5,16,TRBV7-8,.,.,CASSLGLRQAIQPQHF,TGTGCCAGCAGCTTAGGTCTCCGGCAGGCTATTCAGCCCCAGCATTTT
TRBJ2-2,12,TRBV7-2,.,many,CASSFPGGELFF,TGTGCCAGCAGCTTCCCGGGCGGGGAGCTGTTTTTT
TRBJ1-5,13,TRBV20-1,.,many,CSATDMRNQPQHF,TGCAGTGCGACAGACATGAGGAATCAGCCCCAGCATTTT
TRBJ2-2,13,TRBV28,.,few,CASSNRLPGELFF,TGTGCCAGCAGCAACCGACTACCCGGGGAGCTGTTTTTT
TRBJ2-5,14,TRBV6-2/TRBV6-3,TRBD2,many,CASWTSGREETQYF,TGTGCCAGCTGGACTAGCGGGAGGGAAGAGACCCAGTACTTC
TRBJ2-5,15,TRBV9,.,many,CASTSVGGDGETQYF,TGTGCCAGCACCTCCGTGGGTGGGGACGGAGAGACCCAGTACTTC
TRBJ2-4,13,TRBV5-1,.,many,CASSLTSLNIQYF,TGCGCCAGCAGCTTGACTAGTTTAAACATTCAGTACTTC
TRBJ1-3,13,TRBV10-3,.,.,CAIRGTSGNTIYF,TGTGCCATCAGGGGGACCTCTGGAAACACCATATATTTT
TRBJ2-7,13,TRBV20-1,.,few,CSAKDFSSYEQYF,TGCAGTGCTAAGGACTTTAGCTCCTACGAGCAGTACTTC
TRBJ1-2,12,TRBV20-1,.,few,CSTSSQVYGYTF,TGCAGTACTAGTTCACAGGTCTATGGCTACACCTTC
TRBJ1-4,17,TRBV7-2,TRBD1,.,CASSLLFRQGMNEKLFF,TGTGCCAGCAGCTTGCTATTCCGACAGGGAATGAATGAAAAACTGTTTTTT